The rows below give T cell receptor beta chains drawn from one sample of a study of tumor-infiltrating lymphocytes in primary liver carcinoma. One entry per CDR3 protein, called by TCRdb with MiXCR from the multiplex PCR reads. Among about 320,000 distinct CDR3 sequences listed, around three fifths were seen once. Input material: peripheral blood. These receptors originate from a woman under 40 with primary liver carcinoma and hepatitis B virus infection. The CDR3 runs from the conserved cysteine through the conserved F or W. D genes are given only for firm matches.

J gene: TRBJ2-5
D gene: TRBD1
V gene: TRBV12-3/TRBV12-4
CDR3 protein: CASSSGTGKYGTQYF

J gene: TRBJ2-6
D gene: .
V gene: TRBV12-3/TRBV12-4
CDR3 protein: CASSPNPGSGAHVLTF

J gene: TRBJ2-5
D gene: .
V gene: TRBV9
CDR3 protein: CASSAHRDNQETQYF

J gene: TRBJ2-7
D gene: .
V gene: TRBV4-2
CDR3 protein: CASSRGEYEQYF

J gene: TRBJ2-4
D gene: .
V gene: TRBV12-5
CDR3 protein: CGSGLARGIQYF

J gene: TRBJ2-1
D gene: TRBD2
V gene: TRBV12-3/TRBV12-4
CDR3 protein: CASSAELLAGGPGGNEQFF

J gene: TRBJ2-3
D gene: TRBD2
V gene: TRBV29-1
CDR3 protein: CSVLAGSTDTQYF

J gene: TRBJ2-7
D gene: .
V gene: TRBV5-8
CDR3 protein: CASSRHIQAYEQYF

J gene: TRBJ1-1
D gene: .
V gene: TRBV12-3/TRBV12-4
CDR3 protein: CASSPTPQNTEAFF

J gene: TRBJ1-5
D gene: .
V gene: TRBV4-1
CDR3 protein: CASSRGSNQPQHF

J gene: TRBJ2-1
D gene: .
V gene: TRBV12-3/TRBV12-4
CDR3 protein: CASTRGPVDNEQFF

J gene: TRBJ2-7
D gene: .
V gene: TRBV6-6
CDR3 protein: CASNPSPYEQYF

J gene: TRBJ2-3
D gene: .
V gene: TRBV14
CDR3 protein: CASSQEQGWDTQYF

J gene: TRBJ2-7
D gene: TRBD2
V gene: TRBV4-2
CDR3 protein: CASRQRGGKGLAGTYEQYF

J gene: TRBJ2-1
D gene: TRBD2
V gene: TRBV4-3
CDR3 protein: CASSLNSGSGNGQFF

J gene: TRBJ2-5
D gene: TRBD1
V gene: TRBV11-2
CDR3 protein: CASGLDRVTEIQYF

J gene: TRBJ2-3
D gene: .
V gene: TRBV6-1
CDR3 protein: CASWGLRTDTQYF

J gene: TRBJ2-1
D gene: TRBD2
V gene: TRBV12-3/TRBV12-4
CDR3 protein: CASSLGVVSGRGNEQFF

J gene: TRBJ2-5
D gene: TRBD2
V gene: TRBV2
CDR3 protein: CASSAREGRNQETQYF

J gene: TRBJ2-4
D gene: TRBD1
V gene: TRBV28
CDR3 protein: CASSLWGQGTKNIQYF

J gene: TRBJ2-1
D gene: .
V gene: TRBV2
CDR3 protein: CASGGDNEQFF

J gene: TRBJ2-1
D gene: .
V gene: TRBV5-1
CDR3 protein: CASSLDPGRLSNEQFF

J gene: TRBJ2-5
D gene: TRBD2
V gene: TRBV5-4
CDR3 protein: CASRDVLAGEETQYF

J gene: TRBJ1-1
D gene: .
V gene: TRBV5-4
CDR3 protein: CASSPPRGIRAFF

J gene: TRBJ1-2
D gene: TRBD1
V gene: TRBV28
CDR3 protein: CASSFPGGASHYGYTF

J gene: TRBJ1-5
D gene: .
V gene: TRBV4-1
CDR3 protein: CASSLTERTLQPQHF

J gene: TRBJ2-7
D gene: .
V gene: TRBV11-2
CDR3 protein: CASIPGGTYKQYF

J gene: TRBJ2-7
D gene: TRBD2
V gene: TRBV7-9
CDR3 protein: CASSSKSGRAGEQYF

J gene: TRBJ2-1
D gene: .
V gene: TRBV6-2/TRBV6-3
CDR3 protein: CASGSVIGANERFF